The 24 T cell receptor beta chains below all came from one sample that was sequenced in a study of blood T cell repertoires in COVID-19. Sequenced by immunoSEQ multiplex PCR; TCRdb stores in-frame clones only, minus some. The table lists 140,000 or so clones, around 87% of them singletons. The sequenced sample consisted of peripheral blood. These receptor sequences come from a woman aged 60-75 years with active COVID-19.

The chain recombines TRBV18 with TRBJ2-7; D call uncertain. This CDR3 region has 13 residues. Germline V lookup: CDR1 KGHSH, CDR2 LQKENI. V was clipped by 1 base and J by 2 bases, with 6 bases between them. CDR3: CASSPRRTYEQYF. CDR3 DNA sequence: TGTGCCAGCTCACCACGCAGGACCTACGAGCAGTACTTC.

The chain is built from TRBV5-4 and TRBJ2-6, with TRBD2 identical over 9 bases. This CDR3 spans 17 amino acids. V shed 3 bases and J 0 bases; nucleotides not matched to a gene: 4. CDR1 and CDR2 (germline): SGHNT, YYREEE (reference sequence). CDR3 amino acids: CASSSSGTSSGANVLTF. CDR3 DNA sequence: TGTGCCAGCAGCTCTAGCGGGACCAGCTCTGGGGCCAACGTCCTGACTTTC. Supplemented by reference TRBV5-4 and TRBJ2-6, the full variable domain reads ETGVTQSPTHLIKTRGQQVTLRCSSQSGHNTVSWYQQALGQGPQFIFQYYREEENGRGNFPPRFSGLQFPNYSSELNVNALELDDSALYLCASSSSGTSSGANVLTFGAGSRLTVL.

V is TRBV5-8 and J is TRBJ2-3; 13 nucleotides align to TRBD2. After removal of 4 bases from V and 5 bases from J, the junction contained 7 bases not matched to a gene. The length of the CDR3 is 16 residues. Per the germline V gene, CDR1 is SGHTS and CDR2 is YDEGEE. DNA for the CDR3: TGTGCCAGCAGCCCCGGACTAGCGGGAGTCAAAGATACGCAGTATTTT. Protein: CASSPGLAGVKDTQYF. Combining the CDR3 with reference TRBV5-8 and TRBJ2-3 gives the whole variable domain EAGVTQSPTHLIKTRGQQATLRCSPISGHTSVYWYQQALGLGLQFLLWYDEGEERNRGNFPPRFSGRQFPNYSSELNVNALELEDSALYLCASSPGLAGVKDTQYFGPGTRLTVL.

This clone was counted once. The genes are TRBV7-3 and TRBJ2-1; D call uncertain. Trimming stripped 3 bases from V and 0 bases from J, with 6 bases between. The germline V gene encodes CDR1 SGHTA and CDR2 FQGTGA. The CDR3 consists of 14 residues. CDR3 in amino acids: CASSFRSSYNEQFF. The CDR3 DNA follows: TGTGCCAGCAGCTTCCGGAGCTCCTACAATGAGCAGTTCTTC.

This sequence joins TRBV5-4 and TRBJ1-1, with D possibly matching TRBD1 (5 bases). The CDR3 is 14 amino acids. Germline V gene sequence: CDR1 SGHNT, CDR2 YYREEE (reference sequence). V was shortened by 2 bases and J by 11 bases, with 19 bases between the two germline ends. Here the CDR3 DNA reads TGTGCCAGCAGCTTCCTGGCGGCAGGGAAAGGGGCTTTCTTT. Protein product: CASSFLAAGKGAFF.

The chain employs TRBV28 and TRBJ1-4; D call uncertain. V was shortened by 5 bases and J by 13 bases, with 17 bases between the two germline ends. Per the germline V gene, CDR1 is MDHEN and CDR2 is SYDVKM. CDR3 length: 13 amino acids. The CDR3: CASSPPPGVRLFF. As DNA, the CDR3 is TGTGCCAGCAGTCCCCCTCCAGGTGTAAGACTGTTTTTT.

This chain joins TRBV4-2 and TRBJ1-4; TRBD1 agrees at 8 bases. The germline V gene has CDR1 LGHNA and CDR2 YNFKEQ. CDR3 length: 16 residues. The V and J ends lost 3 bases and 4 bases, in that order; junction bases with no gene match: 7. The CDR3 reads CASSQNTGGFNEKLFF. The CDR3 DNA is TGTGCCAGCAGCCAGAACACAGGGGGTTTTAATGAAAAACTGTTTTTT.

CDR3 sequence reads: CASSDSGIKNIQYF. The CDR3 nucleotides are TGTGCCAGCAGTGACTCGGGAATCAAAAACATTCAGTACTTC. The rearrangement links TRBV2 to TRBJ2-4, with a tentative D call TRBD2 (5 bases). Trimming removed 3 bases at V and 3 bases at J, with 9 bases between. This CDR3 is 14 amino acids long. Germline assignment: CDR1 SNHLY and CDR2 FYNNEI.

The chain recombines TRBV3-1 (or the pseudogene TRBV3-2) with TRBJ2-4; the match to TRBD2 covers 10 bases. This CDR3 is built from 16 residues. V was pared by 7 bases and J by 4 bases, with 10 bases of the junction left unmatched. CDR1 and CDR2 (germline): LGHDT, YNNKEL (reference sequence). The CDR3 DNA follows: TGTGCCAGCACCACGGTGACTAGCGGGTATAAAAACATTCAGTACTTC. It encodes CASTTVTSGYKNIQYF.

The V and J genes are TRBV12-3 or TRBV12-4 and TRBJ1-5; D not certain. The CDR3 is 12 amino acids. The V gene lost 7 bases and the J gene lost 6 bases, with 10 bases spanning the gap. Here the CDR3 reads CASTLGFQPQHF. In nucleotides, the CDR3 is TGTGCCAGCACACTAGGCTTTCAGCCCCAGCATTTT.

This rearrangement joins TRBV6-6 to TRBJ1-2; tentative D call: TRBD1 (5 bases). The CDR3 runs to 14 residues. The germline V and J ends were trimmed by 9 bases and 0 bases, with 14 bases remaining between them. CDR1 is MNHNY, CDR2 SVGAGI, per germline (reference sequence). CDR3 loop: CASSGAIANYGYTF. The DNA for the CDR3 is TGTGCCAGTTCTGGGGCTATAGCTAACTATGGCTACACCTTC.

V is TRBV28 and J is TRBJ2-5; 8 positions agree with TRBD2. V was pared by 3 bases and J by 7 bases, with 4 bases of the junction left unmatched. The CDR3 length is 13 residues. Germline CDR1 MDHEN, CDR2 SYDVKM. CDR3: CASSLGLDWTQYF. CDR3 DNA sequence: TGTGCCAGCAGTTTGGGACTAGATTGGACCCAGTACTTC.

The chain carries TRBV20-1 and TRBJ2-7, with 8 bases aligning to TRBD2. J was trimmed by 7 bases and V by 5 bases; bases with no gene match: 4. The germline V gene encodes CDR1 DFQATT and CDR2 SNEGSKA (reference sequence). This CDR3 is built from 11 residues. CDR3 amino acids: CSAEGLEEQYF. CDR3 coding DNA: TGCAGTGCTGAGGGACTAGAGGAGCAGTACTTC.

About this clone: An end of the junction differs from the germline gene, which may be a read error. The chain recombines TRBV27 with TRBJ2-7; 10 bases map to TRBD2. CDR1 MNHEY and CDR2 SMNVEV come from the germline V gene (reference sequence). This CDR3 has 10 residues. The CDR3 nucleotides read TGTGCCAGCAAGGAACTAGCGGGAAGGTTC. Translated: CASKELAGRF.

The rearrangement uses TRBV6-2 or TRBV6-3 and TRBJ1-2; D gene uncertain. This CDR3 spans 12 amino acids. Germline CDR1 and CDR2: MNHEY and SVGEGT. Trimming took off 0 bases at V and 7 bases at J, with 6 bases between the two ends. DNA of the CDR3: TGTGCCAGCAGTTACTCCCCCCGTGGCTACACCTTC. Its protein is CASSYSPRGYTF.

This rearrangement joins TRBV6-5 to TRBJ1-1; TRBD1 is a possible D gene (5 bases). Trimming removed 6 bases from V and 3 bases from J, with 11 bases in between. Germline CDR1 is MNHEY and CDR2 is SVGAGI. This CDR3 contains 13 residues. CDR3 amino acids: CASRVGTHTEAFF. CDR3 nucleotide sequence: TGTGCCAGCAGGGTTGGGACTCACACTGAAGCTTTCTTT.

The rearrangement links TRBV29-1 to TRBJ2-7, with a possible D match to TRBD1 (5 bases). The V gene's germline CDR1 is SQVTM and CDR2 ANQGSEA. V was trimmed by 4 bases and J by 10 bases, leaving 14 bases between them. The CDR3 runs to 11 residues. Here the CDR3 DNA reads TGCAGCGTTGGGACACGCCGGTCACAGTACTTC. Translation: CSVGTRRSQYF.

This sequence joins TRBV7-9 and TRBJ2-4; a weak D match, TRBD1 (6 bases). Trimming removed 5 bases from V and 0 bases from J, with 17 bases in between. The CDR3 is 17 amino acids. Germline CDR1 is SEHNR and CDR2 is FQNEAQ (reference sequence). The CDR3 here is CASSRLGTSLAKNIQYF. The CDR3 region has the DNA TGTGCCAGCAGCCGCTTAGGGACATCCCTAGCCAAAAACATTCAGTACTTC.

The V call is TRBV4-1, the J call TRBJ2-3, with 7 nucleotides matching TRBD2. The germline CDR1 and CDR2 sequences are MGHRA and YSYEKL. This CDR3 spans 15 amino acids. The junction had 0 bases not matched to a gene; V was cut back by 0 bases and J by 0 bases. CDR3 amino acids: CASSQDGGSTDTQYF. DNA of the CDR3: TGCGCCAGCAGCCAAGACGGGGGGAGCACAGATACGCAGTATTTT.

This clone showed up just once. The V and J genes are TRBV5-8 and TRBJ2-3; D might be TRBD1 (5 bases). Germline V lookup: CDR1 SGHTS, CDR2 YDEGEE. The CDR3 covers 14 residues. V lost 5 bases and J lost 2, with 12 bases in between. CDR3 coding DNA: TGTGCCAGCAGGGACAAAAGAATCACAGATACGCAGTATTTT. As protein: CASRDKRITDTQYF.

The chain has TRBV28 and TRBJ1-2; D gene uncertain. Germline CDR1 reads MDHEN; CDR2 reads SYDVKM. V lost 7 bases, J lost 1 base, and 13 bases lay in between. This CDR3 is 14 amino acids long. As DNA, the CDR3 is TGTGCCAGCAATACTCAGCGTTTTAACTATGGCTACACCTTC. Encoded protein: CASNTQRFNYGYTF.

This clone was seen only a few times. V and J are TRBV7-2 and TRBJ1-3; 8 bases line up with TRBD1. The germline V gene encodes CDR1 SGHTA and CDR2 FQGNSA. The CDR3 runs to 16 residues. After removal of 4 bases from V and 4 bases from J, the junction contained 9 bases not matched to a gene. CDR3 in DNA: TGTGCCAGCAGCTACCAACCGGGACAGGCCGGAAACACCATATATTTT. It yields the protein CASSYQPGQAGNTIYF.

The rearrangement uses TRBV5-4 and TRBJ2-2; TRBD2 agrees at 10 bases. The V gene's germline CDR1 is SGHNT and CDR2 YYREEE (reference sequence). The J segment lost 1 base and the V segment lost 10 bases, leaving 7 bases of the junction unmatched. The CDR3 runs to 15 residues. In DNA form, the CDR3 reads TGTGCCTCTACCAGGACTAGCGGGAACACCGGGGAGCTGTTTTTT. It specifies CASTRTSGNTGELFF. Full variable domain (rest looked up from reference TRBV5-4 and TRBJ2-2): ETGVTQSPTHLIKTRGQQVTLRCSSQSGHNTVSWYQQALGQGPQFIFQYYREEENGRGNFPPRFSGLQFPNYSSELNVNALELDDSALYLCASTRTSGNTGELFFGEGSRLTVL.

The gene calls are TRBV5-4 and TRBJ2-1; 8 bases are a match to TRBD1. After removal of 5 bases from V and 1 base from J, the junction contained 8 bases not matched to a gene. There are 16 residues in the CDR3. Germline V gene data show CDR1 as SGHNT and CDR2 as YYREEE (reference sequence). CDR3 nucleotide sequence: TGTGCCAGCAGACCGGACAGGGCTTGGTCCTACAATGAGCAGTTCTTC. The encoded protein is CASRPDRAWSYNEQFF.